The 7 T cell receptor beta chains reported below all come from one sample, sequenced in a study of blood T cell repertoires in COVID-19 (dated by TCRdb to the early 2020s). Libraries came from the immunoSEQ multiplex PCR assay. The clones in this table, taken by TCRdb from immuneACCESS, are in-frame only. Not every clone is retained; where verified, under half of the shortfall comes from an unresolved V gene, and the cause of the rest is unknown. The sample table shows fewer than 250,000 clones, and around four fifths are seen once. Roughly 7.6% of the sample is taken by the ten largest. The sequencing sample was made of peripheral blood. Receptors were obtained from a woman between 50 and 59 years old with acute or convalescent COVID-19.

This sequence joins TRBV6-5 and TRBJ2-7; TRBD1 matches 8 bases. Germline-derived CDR1 and CDR2 are MNHEY and SVGAGI. J gave up 6 bases and V 7 bases, and 11 bases lay outside the gene matches. The CDR3 loop spans 14 amino acids. The CDR3 here is CASTDTDRASEQYF. CDR3 coding DNA: TGTGCCAGCACCGACACGGACAGGGCCAGCGAGCAGTACTTC.

The genes are TRBV3-1 (or the pseudogene TRBV3-2) and TRBJ1-4, with TRBD1 identical over 9 bases. There are 13 residues in the CDR3. The trim removed 6 bases at V and 8 bases at J, leaving 4 bases unmatched. Germline CDR1 reads LGHDT; CDR2 reads YNNKEL (reference sequence). The CDR3 nucleotides read TGTGCCAGCAGGGACAGGGGAGGCGAAAAACTGTTTTTT. This sequence encodes CASRDRGGEKLFF.

Notes on this clone: The same CDR3 can be traced to other DNA sequences in this sample. The chain employs TRBV5-1 and TRBJ1-5; TRBD1 aligns across 7 bases. The CDR3 consists of 15 residues. Germline lookup yields CDR1 SGHRS and CDR2 YFSETQ. Germline trimming cut 2 bases from V and 4 bases from J; bases unmatched to any gene: 6. For the CDR3, the DNA is TGCGCCAGCAGCTTAAGGACAGGCCTTAATCAGCCCCAGCATTTT. Amino acids: CASSLRTGLNQPQHF.

The chain joins TRBV5-4 to TRBJ2-2, with D possibly matching TRBD2 (5 bases). V was shortened by 4 bases and J by 5 bases, with 15 bases between the two germline ends. Germline V gene sequence: CDR1 SGHNT, CDR2 YYREEE (reference sequence). This CDR3 has 15 amino acids. CDR3 residues: CASSLEGFRTGELFF. CDR3 coding DNA: TGTGCCAGCAGCCTAGAGGGTTTTCGAACCGGGGAGCTGTTTTTT.

This clone has only a few counts. J is TRBJ2-7 and V is TRBV5-4; 10 bases match TRBD2. Trimming took 4 bases from V and 4 from J; bases not matched to a gene: 11. This CDR3 region has 16 residues. Germline V gene sequence: CDR1 SGHNT, CDR2 YYREEE (reference sequence). The CDR3 sequence is CASSPGVGLAAYEQYF. The CDR3 DNA follows: TGTGCCAGCAGCCCGGGAGTAGGACTAGCGGCGTACGAGCAGTACTTC. Supplemented by reference TRBV5-4 and TRBJ2-7, the full variable domain reads ETGVTQSPTHLIKTRGQQVTLRCSSQSGHNTVSWYQQALGQGPQFIFQYYREEENGRGNFPPRFSGLQFPNYSSELNVNALELDDSALYLCASSPGVGLAAYEQYFGPGTRLTVT.

This chain joins TRBV19 and TRBJ2-3; D gene unclear. The CDR3 is 16 residues long. Trimming stripped 1 base from V and 0 bases from J, with 11 bases between. Germline values: CDR1 LNHDA, CDR2 SQIVND (reference sequence). CDR3 residues: CASSIGGFLSTDTQYF. The CDR3 DNA sequence: TGTGCCAGTAGTATAGGCGGATTCCTTAGCACAGATACGCAGTATTTT.

This clone has a single count. The rearrangement joins TRBV6-6 to TRBJ1-1, with D tentatively TRBD1 (6 bases). This CDR3 comprises 13 residues. Trimming cost V 4 bases and J 3 bases, with 9 bases left between them. Germline V gene lookup returns CDR1 MNHNY and CDR2 SVGAGI (reference sequence). The CDR3: CASSSGQYTEAFF. CDR3 nucleotides: TGTGCCAGCAGTTCAGGACAGTACACTGAAGCTTTCTTT.